One sample yielded the 23 T cell receptor beta chains listed below, sequenced in a study of human T cells and chemical hapten exposure. MiXCR, applied by TCRdb to the RACE reads, yields one record per CDR3 protein. This table holds tens of thousands of distinct CDR3 sequences, around 10% found once. Indicated time point: patch test 1, 2 weeks after DPC sensitization. As to treatment: therapeutic diphenylcyclopropenone sensitization with weekly scalp DPC. Total RNA was isolated from unfractionated whole blood. The sample consisted of whole blood, taken in connection with sensitization to the hapten diphenylcyclopropenone (DPC). These receptors were obtained from a woman aged 40 to 50 with alopecia areata. Some clones in this sample may be carry-over from other donors' samples.

V gene TRBV18 combines with J gene TRBJ1-5; 8 nucleotides agree with TRBD1. Germline loops: CDR1 KGHSH, CDR2 LQKENI. Unmatched junction bases numbered 5, after V lost 2 bases and J lost 2 bases. The CDR3 totals 16 residues. The CDR3, as DNA: TGTGCCAGCTCACCAACACAGGGGGTCGGCAATCAGCCCCAGCATTTT. This translates into CASSPTQGVGNQPQHF.

The V gene is TRBV2, the J gene TRBJ2-3, with D tentatively TRBD2 (5 bases). Germline CDR1 SNHLY, CDR2 FYNNEI. The V and J ends lost 6 bases and 0 bases respectively, with 10 bases between them. The CDR3 length is 14 residues. The CDR3 nucleotides are TGTGCCAGCAGGATACTAGGGAGCACAGATACGCAGTATTTT. Translating gives CASRILGSTDTQYF. The variable domain in full, with the rest retrieved from reference TRBV2 and TRBJ2-3, is EPEVTQTPSHQVTQMGQEVILRCVPISNHLYFYWYRQILGQKVEFLVSFYNNEISEKSEIFDDQFSVERPDGSNFTLKIRSTKLEDSAMYFCASRILGSTDTQYFGPGTRLTVL.

This chain links TRBV10-1 with TRBJ2-5; weak D call: TRBD2 (6 bases). The CDR3 contains 15 residues. The V end lost 3 bases, the J end lost 0 bases, and 11 bases lay between the germline ends. The germline V gene has CDR1 WNHNN and CDR2 SYGVQD (reference sequence). Here the CDR3 reads CASSERREYQETQYF. CDR3 in DNA: TGCGCCAGCAGTGAAAGACGGGAGTACCAAGAGACCCAGTACTTC.

The chain uses TRBV28 and TRBJ2-7; no firm D call. Trimming removed 6 bases at V and 2 bases at J, with 14 bases between. This CDR3 is 14 amino acids long. The germline V gene has CDR1 MDHEN and CDR2 SYDVKM. The DNA of the CDR3 is TGTGCCAGCAGCCCCCCTAGTCTGGCCTACGAGCAGTACTTC. This sequence encodes CASSPPSLAYEQYF.

This clonotype came up a few times. This chain joins TRBV4-3 and TRBJ2-5; D is perhaps TRBD1 or TRBD2 (5 bases each). The V end was cut by 0 bases, the J end by 13 bases, with 15 bases between. CDR1 and CDR2 (germline): LGHNA, YSLEER. The CDR3 extends over 13 amino acids. The CDR3 reads CASSQERGASPYF. The CDR3, as DNA: TGCGCCAGCAGCCAAGAAAGGGGAGCGTCCCCGTACTTC.

On this clonotype itself: A much larger clone lies a single base off, so this may be a read error. The rearrangement links TRBV5-4 to TRBJ2-2; D is ambiguous. Per germline, CDR1 SGHNT and CDR2 YYREEE (reference sequence). This CDR3 comprises 13 residues. V was shortened by 5 bases and J by 9 bases, with 14 bases between the two germline ends. The CDR3 region is CASRLDWARELFF. The CDR3 DNA sequence: TGTGCCAGCAGACTCGACTGGGCCAGGGAGCTGTTTTTT.

This clonotype was found a few times. The V call is TRBV20-1, the J call TRBJ2-5; 11 bases align to TRBD2. This CDR3 region has 15 residues. Germline trimming cut 2 bases from V and 4 bases from J; bases unmatched to any gene: 6. Per germline, CDR1 DFQATT and CDR2 SNEGSKA (reference sequence). For the CDR3, the DNA is TGCAGTGCTAGAAGACTAGCGGGGAGGGGAGAGACCCAGTACTTC. Its translation is CSARRLAGRGETQYF.

A note on this clonotype: Since a much larger clone is just one base distant, this may be a read error. The chain employs TRBV6-5 and TRBJ2-1; D call uncertain. The V gene's germline CDR1 is MNHEY and CDR2 SVGAGI. CDR3 size: 15 residues. The CDR3 region has the DNA TGTGCCAGCAGTTCGCTCCGGACCTCCTACAATGAGCAGCTCTTC. Translation gives CASSSLRTSYNEQLF.

Many counts were recorded for this clonotype. The J gene is TRBJ2-3, the V gene TRBV27, with 7 bases lining up with TRBD2. Germline V gene data show CDR1 as MNHEY and CDR2 as SMNVEV (reference sequence). V lost 6 bases to trimming and J lost 4 bases; unmatched junction nucleotides: 7. The CDR3 is made up of 14 amino acids. CDR3 sequence (DNA): TGTGCCAGCAGACTAGCGAGGTCGTCAGATACGCAGTATTTT. This sequence encodes CASRLARSSDTQYF.

This clonotype was seen more than once but under ten times. This rearrangement joins TRBV10-3 to TRBJ1-5; D remains ambiguous. Germline loops: CDR1 ENHRY, CDR2 SYGVKD. The CDR3 covers 15 residues. V lost 0 bases and J lost 5, with 11 bases in between. The CDR3: CAISESMERDQPQHF. CDR3 DNA: TGTGCCATCAGTGAGTCGATGGAGAGGGATCAGCCCCAGCATTTT.

The table lists this clonotype with many counts. The chain uses TRBV28 and TRBJ2-1; D perhaps matches TRBD1 (7 bases). V was clipped by 5 bases and J by 4 bases, with 18 bases between them. CDR1 is MDHEN and CDR2 is SYDVKM in the germline V gene. The CDR3 is 16 residues long. The chain's CDR3 is CASSPSGGGWYNEQFF. The CDR3 DNA sequence: TGTGCCAGCAGTCCAAGTGGAGGGGGCTGGTACAATGAGCAGTTCTTC.

The gene calls are TRBV18 and TRBJ2-1; unclear D gene. Germline CDR1 and CDR2: KGHSH and LQKENI. This CDR3 is built from 14 residues. Between the trimmed V and J ends, which lost 5 bases and 5 bases, there was a span of 13 bases. CDR3 amino acids: CASSSSLGNNEQFF. In DNA form, the CDR3 reads TGTGCCAGCTCATCCAGCTTGGGGAACAATGAGCAGTTCTTC.

This clonotype was found a few times. The J gene is TRBJ1-4, the V gene TRBV20-1; a possible D gene is TRBD1 (6 bases). The CDR3 length is 15 residues. The ends were cut back, 5 bases at V and 2 bases at J, with 15 bases in the middle. CDR1 DFQATT and CDR2 SNEGSKA come from the germline V gene (reference sequence). DNA for the CDR3: TGCAGTGCTCCAGCACCGGGACATACTAATGAAAAACTGTTTTTT. It specifies CSAPAPGHTNEKLFF.

The J gene is TRBJ1-2, the V gene TRBV19, with TRBD1 matching over 7 bases. Trimming cost V 6 bases and J 6 bases; bases outside gene matches: 13. The CDR3 is 15 residues long. Germline V lookup: CDR1 LNHDA, CDR2 SQIVND (reference sequence). This CDR3 reads CASSRTGRSGDGYTF. The CDR3 DNA sequence: TGTGCCAGTAGCAGGACAGGTCGTTCCGGAGATGGCTACACCTTC.

The chain links TRBV6-5 to TRBJ2-1; 9 nucleotides line up with TRBD1. The germline CDR1 and CDR2 sequences are MNHEY and SVGAGI. V lost 5 bases and J lost 9; bases outside the gene matches: 8. The CDR3 extends over 14 amino acids. CDR3 in DNA: TGTGCCAGCAGTCCCGGGACAGGGTTTGTTGAGCAGTTCTTC. As protein: CASSPGTGFVEQFF.

The CDR3 DNA is TGTGCCAGCAGCCCACGGACCCCTGGCACCGGGGAGCTGTTTTTT. Its protein product is CASSPRTPGTGELFF. V usage is TRBV11-2 and J usage is TRBJ2-2; no firm D call. Germline loops: CDR1 SGHAT, CDR2 FQNNGV. V lost 5 bases and J 4 bases, leaving 14 bases between the germline ends. This CDR3 region has 15 residues.

This clonotype was picked up a small number of times. The chain recombines TRBV23-1 with TRBJ2-2; D is unresolved. TRBV23-1 is designated an ORF whose function remains uncertain. The CDR3 runs 12 residues. The germline V and J ends were trimmed by 8 bases and 4 bases, with 8 bases remaining between them. The CDR3 DNA sequence: TGCGCCAGCCTAAAGATCACCGGGGAGCTGTTTTTT. Translation: CASLKITGELFF.

This sequence joins TRBV7-9 and TRBJ2-7, with D tentatively TRBD2 (6 bases). The length of the CDR3 is 14 residues. CDR1 SEHNR and CDR2 FQNEAQ come from the germline V gene (reference sequence). V was clipped by 4 bases and J by 3 bases, with 13 bases between them. CDR3 residues: CASSSRRASYEQYF. The CDR3 DNA is TGTGCCAGCAGCTCCCGGAGGGCGAGCTACGAGCAGTACTTC.

This clonotype showed up many times. V usage is TRBV7-6 and J usage is TRBJ2-4; D is undetermined. Trimming took 5 bases from V and 0 from J, leaving 8 bases between them. CDR1 SGHVS and CDR2 FNYEAQ come from the germline V gene. This CDR3 contains 14 residues. The CDR3 loop is CASSPLLAKNIQYF. In nucleotides, the CDR3 is TGTGCCAGCAGCCCACTACTAGCCAAAAACATTCAGTACTTC.

V and J are TRBV2 and TRBJ2-6; D remains unclear. Germline V gives CDR1 SNHLY, CDR2 FYNNEI. The V end was cut by 1 base, the J end by 0 bases, with 7 bases between. This CDR3 contains 16 residues. As DNA, the CDR3 is TGTGCCAGCAGTGAAGGATTCAACTCTGGGGCCAACGTCCTGACTTTC. It is translated as CASSEGFNSGANVLTF.

This clonotype occurred many times. The rearrangement links TRBV7-9 to TRBJ1-5; D remains unclear. The ends were cut back, 0 bases at V and 3 bases at J, with 9 bases in the middle. The germline V gene encodes CDR1 SEHNR and CDR2 FQNEAQ (reference sequence). The CDR3 sequence is 15 residues long. CDR3 sequence: CASSLASTPNQPQHF. The CDR3 DNA reads as TGTGCCAGCAGCTTAGCCTCCACCCCCAATCAGCCCCAGCATTTT. The entire variable domain, with the rest obtained from reference TRBV7-9 and TRBJ1-5, is as follows: DTGVSQNPRHKITKRGQNVTFRCDPISEHNRLYWYRQTLGQGPEFLTYFQNEAQLEKSRLLSDRFSAERPKGSFSTLEIQRTEQGDSAMYLCASSLASTPNQPQHFGDGTRLSIL.

This clonotype was observed a few times. The chain uses TRBV20-1 and TRBJ2-6, with D possibly being TRBD1 (6 bases). CDR3 length: 17 amino acids. Germline assignment: CDR1 DFQATT and CDR2 SNEGSKA (reference sequence). Trimming took off 0 bases at V and 0 bases at J, with 12 bases between the two ends. The CDR3 region has the DNA TGCAGTGCTAGAGATCACGGACAGACCTCTGGGGCCAACGTCCTGACTTTC. This translates into CSARDHGQTSGANVLTF.

In the case of this clonotype: The germline gene is not matched at one end of the junction; a read error may be the cause. This chain connects TRBV18 to TRBJ1-3, with a possible D match to TRBD1 (6 bases). The CDR3 covers 13 residues. Germline CDR1 and CDR2: KGHSH and LQKENI. CDR3 nucleotides: TGTGCCAACTCACCAGGGGAGAGAAACACCATATATTTT. It yields the protein CANSPGERNTIYF. Full variable domain (rest looked up from reference TRBV18 and TRBJ1-3): NAGVMQNPRHLVRRRGQEARLRCSPMKGHSHVYWYRQLPEEGLKFMVYLQKENIIDESGMPKERFSAEFPKEGPSILRIQQVVRGDSAAYFCANSPGERNTIYFGEGSWLTVV.